The clone carrying this T cell receptor beta chain was detected ten times or more. In TCRdb, the PCR reads were re-called with MiXCR into one record per CDR3 protein. The sample has approximately 550,000 distinct CDR3 sequences; about 22% are singletons. It was from about 19,000 to 1,100,000 sorted cells, with 10%, 30% or 50% RNA, that naive CD8 libraries came. The data were taken from a study of molecular identifiers for immune sequencing clone quantification. The CDR3 consists of 13 residues. Trimming stripped 2 bases from V and 2 bases from J, with 7 bases between. Germline V CDR1 and CDR2: GTSNPN, SVGIG (reference sequence).

The source material was naive CD8+ T cells from blood, with Jurkat cell RNA spiked in. As for subset: FACS-sorted CD8+CD4-CCR7+CD45RA+ naive T cells. This chain connects TRBV30 to TRBJ1-5; D is possibly TRBD1 (5 bases). This TCR came from a human donor in good health. Some libraries in this study had Jurkat cell RNA spiked in. CDR3 loop: CAWSLGGNQPQHF. CDR3 coding DNA: TGTGCCTGGAGTCTGGGGGGCAATCAGCCCCAGCATTTT. Combining the CDR3 with reference TRBV30 and TRBJ1-5 gives the whole variable domain SQTIHQWPATLVQPVGSPLSLECTVEGTSNPNLYWYRQAAGRGLQLLFYSVGIGQISSEVPQNLSASRPQDRQFILSSKKLLLSDSGFYLCAWSLGGNQPQHFGDGTRLSIL.